At least ten counts were recorded for the clone carrying this T cell receptor (beta chain). Its matching antigen is unknown. Per germline, CDR1 MDHEN and CDR2 SYDVKM. The CDR3 covers 12 residues. V gave up 4 bases and J gave up 5 bases; unmatched junction bases: 2. The data were taken from a study of human T cells and chemical hapten exposure. Study as a whole: The upper back received 0.01% DPC by patch testing, with results read at 6 days.

Study findings and constraints: There was no change with DPC sensitization in TCRs above 1 in 1000 frequency. Expanded TCRs formed significantly more large CDR3 similarity clusters than controls.

Time point given: patch test 3, about 24 weeks after DPC sensitization. Sample treatment: therapeutic diphenylcyclopropenone sensitization with weekly scalp DPC. Unfractionated whole blood served as the source for total RNA extraction. TCRdb re-analysed the RACE reads in MiXCR, keeping a single row per CDR3 protein. The data hold around 200,000 distinct CDR3 sequences, with 20% to 25% observed a single time. The rearrangement joins TRBV28 to TRBJ2-7, with TRBD1 identical over 7 bases. The specimen comprised whole blood, sampled in connection with sensitization to the hapten diphenylcyclopropenone (DPC). The receptor was isolated from a woman between 35 and 50 years old with alopecia areata. Some clones in this sample may be carry-over from other donors' samples. CDR3 in amino acids: CASSSGGNEQYF. As DNA, the CDR3 is TGTGCCAGCAGTTCAGGGGGAAACGAGCAGTACTTC. Using reference TRBV28 and TRBJ2-7 for the parts outside the CDR3, the full variable domain is DVKVTQSSRYLVKRTGEKVFLECVQDMDHENMFWYRQDPGLGLRLIYFSYDVKMKEKGDIPEGYSVSREKKERFSLILESASTNQTSMYLCASSSGGNEQYFGPGTRLTVT.